The next 20 T cell receptor beta chains were all read from a single sample in a study of blood T cell repertoires in COVID-19 (dated by TCRdb to the early 2020s). Library creation used the immunoSEQ multiplex PCR assay. Sourced from immuneACCESS, this table was stored by TCRdb with only in-frame sequences that have V and J called. A share of the clones is absent; for the studies checked, an unresolved V gene accounts for under half, and the remainder has no known explanation. This sample lists about 350,000 clones; about 90% were detected once. The ten largest clones capture approximately 1% of the sample. The sequenced material came from PBMCs or T cells enriched from blood (not recorded which). The receptors stem from a woman between 25 and 40 years old who had been exposed to COVID-19.

The V gene is TRBV25-1, the J gene TRBJ1-5; D not certain. The germline V and J ends were trimmed by 2 bases and 1 base, with 6 bases remaining between them. CDR3 length: 14 residues. Germline CDR1 is MGHDK and CDR2 is SYGVNS. The CDR3 here is CASSEVSSNQPQHF. The CDR3, as DNA: TGTGCCAGCAGTGAAGTGTCAAGCAATCAGCCCCAGCATTTT.

This clone was recorded a few times. The chain combines TRBV9 with TRBJ1-6; no clear D. V lost 0 bases and J 7 bases, leaving 8 bases between the germline ends. The CDR3 totals 14 residues. Germline values: CDR1 SGDLS, CDR2 YYNGEE. CDR3 amino acids: CASSVDPLNSPLHF. CDR3 bases: TGTGCCAGCAGCGTAGATCCTTTAAATTCACCCCTCCACTTT.

With respect to this clone: At one end the junction does not follow the germline gene, possibly because of a read error. The CDR3 loop is CASSLTRTGVRF. CDR3 sequence (DNA): TGTGCCAGCAGTTTGACAAGGACAGGGGTTCGGTTT. The genes are TRBV28 and TRBJ1-6; TRBD1 matches at 9 bases. The CDR3 spans 12 residues. From germline, CDR1 is MDHEN and CDR2 SYDVKM. The full variable domain, completed using reference TRBV28 and TRBJ1-6, is DVKVTQSSRYLVKRTGEKVFLECVQDMDHENMFWYRQDPGLGLRLIYFSYDVKMKEKGDIPEGYSVSREKKERFSLILESASTNQTSMYLCASSLTRTGVRFGNGTRLTVT.

V is TRBV7-3 and J is TRBJ2-1; the D gene is possibly TRBD1 (6 bases). The CDR3 has 14 amino acids. V lost 2 bases and J 5 bases, leaving 10 bases between the germline ends. Germline CDR1 is SGHTA and CDR2 is FQGTGA. The DNA of the CDR3 is TGTGCCAGCAGCTTAGGACAGAACAACAATGAGCAGTTCTTC. Protein: CASSLGQNNNEQFF.

This chain connects TRBV19 to TRBJ1-4; 8 bases are shared with TRBD1. J gave up 6 bases and V 4 bases, and 22 bases lay outside the gene matches. Germline CDR1 is LNHDA and CDR2 is SQIVND (reference sequence). CDR3 size: 20 residues. DNA of the CDR3: TGTGCCAGTAGTAAACGCGATACCGGGACAGGCCACTCTTGGGATGAAAAACTGTTTTTT. As protein: CASSKRDTGTGHSWDEKLFF.

The chain employs TRBV6-5 and TRBJ1-3; 8 bases map to TRBD1. The CDR3 extends over 14 amino acids. V lost 5 bases to trimming and J lost 4 bases; unmatched junction nucleotides: 4. Germline CDR1 is MNHEY and CDR2 is SVGAGI. CDR3 sequence (DNA): TGTGCCAGCAGTCTCACAGGGGGGGGAAACACCATATATTTT. This codes for CASSLTGGGNTIYF.

The rearrangement joins TRBV10-3 to TRBJ1-1; tentatively, D is TRBD1 (6 bases). V gave up 7 bases and J gave up 1 base, with 10 bases separating them. CDR3 length equals 13 residues. Per germline, CDR1 ENHRY and CDR2 SYGVKD. CDR3 sequence (DNA): TGTGCCATCATGACAGGCGAGAACACTGAAGCTTTCTTT. Its protein is CAIMTGENTEAFF.

This clone appeared once. J is TRBJ1-3 and V is TRBV5-1, with 7 bases fitting TRBD1. Germline V CDR1 and CDR2: SGHRS, YFSETQ. This CDR3 has 17 amino acids. Losses at the gene ends were 4 bases for V and 5 bases for J; bases not matched to a gene: 15. The CDR3 protein is CASSGGGLDRSRNTIYF. CDR3 DNA: TGCGCCAGCAGCGGGGGTGGCTTGGACAGGTCGAGAAACACCATATATTTT. Based on the CDR3 plus reference TRBV5-1 and TRBJ1-3, the full variable domain is KAGVTQTPRYLIKTRGQQVTLSCSPISGHRSVSWYQQTPGQGLQFLFEYFSETQRNKGNFPGRFSGRQFSNSRSEMNVSTLELGDSALYLCASSGGGLDRSRNTIYFGEGSWLTVV.

Comment on this clone: Other DNA sequences in this sample translate to the same CDR3. The chain links TRBV28 to TRBJ2-5; D is possibly TRBD2 (5 bases). The V end was cut by 8 bases, the J end by 1 base, with 8 bases between. Germline lookup yields CDR1 MDHEN and CDR2 SYDVKM. CDR3 length: 12 amino acids. The CDR3 sequence is CASGGLQETQYF. In DNA form, the CDR3 reads TGTGCCAGCGGAGGACTCCAAGAGACCCAGTACTTC. The full variable domain, in which reference TRBV28 and TRBJ2-5 provide the parts outside the CDR3, is DVKVTQSSRYLVKRTGEKVFLECVQDMDHENMFWYRQDPGLGLRLIYFSYDVKMKEKGDIPEGYSVSREKKERFSLILESASTNQTSMYLCASGGLQETQYFGPGTRLLVL.

This chain links TRBV9 with TRBJ1-1, with TRBD1 matching over 7 bases. Per the germline V gene, CDR1 is SGDLS and CDR2 is YYNGEE. This CDR3 spans 19 amino acids. The junction had 16 bases not matched to a gene; V was cut back by 0 bases and J by 2 bases. For the CDR3, the DNA is TGTGCCAGCAGCGTAGATCCACTCGGCCAGGGACAGCCCAACACTGAAGCTTTCTTT. This sequence encodes CASSVDPLGQGQPNTEAFF.

This chain connects TRBV18 to TRBJ1-5; D is uncertain. CDR3 length: 17 amino acids. V shed 5 bases and J shed 2 bases, with 19 bases lying between them. Germline V lookup: CDR1 KGHSH, CDR2 LQKENI. The CDR3 reads CASSTRRHQWGNQPQHF. The CDR3 coding sequence is TGTGCCAGCTCAACCCGGAGGCATCAGTGGGGCAATCAGCCCCAGCATTTT.

The J gene is TRBJ2-7, the V gene TRBV27; D might be TRBD1 (5 bases). V was cut by 1 base and J by 4 bases, with 11 bases left in between. The CDR3 spans 14 residues. Germline CDR1 and CDR2: MNHEY and SMNVEV (reference sequence). The CDR3 DNA follows: TGTGCCAGCAGTTTATTAGGGGTGAGGTACGAGCAGTACTTC. This sequence encodes CASSLLGVRYEQYF.

The chain is built from TRBV3-1 (or the pseudogene TRBV3-2) and TRBJ1-2; 7 positions match TRBD1. Germline values: CDR1 LGHDT, CDR2 YNNKEL (reference sequence). V trimming: 3 bases; J trimming: 4 bases; junction bases outside the gene matches: 2. The CDR3 loop spans 13 amino acids. CDR3 in amino acids: CASSQTGIYGYTF. The CDR3 DNA sequence: TGTGCCAGCAGCCAGACAGGGATCTATGGCTACACCTTC.

V gene TRBV12-3 or TRBV12-4 combines with J gene TRBJ1-1; no definite D call. Between the trimmed V and J ends, which lost 3 bases and 3 bases, there was a span of 5 bases. The CDR3 runs 12 residues. This CDR3 reads CASSFRDTEAFF. The CDR3 DNA reads TGTGCCAGCAGTTTTCGGGACACTGAAGCTTTCTTT.

This clone was counted many times. The chain links TRBV28 to TRBJ1-5; D is unresolved. The CDR3 has 17 residues. The ends were cut back, 3 bases at V and 1 base at J, with 16 bases in the middle. In germline, CDR1 is MDHEN, CDR2 SYDVKM. The CDR3 loop is CASSFIIGGASNQPQHF. In DNA form, the CDR3 reads TGTGCCAGCAGTTTTATAATCGGAGGAGCGAGCAATCAGCCCCAGCATTTT.

This clone appeared a few times. The chain links TRBV19 to TRBJ2-7; the D gene is possibly TRBD1 (5 bases). The V and J ends lost 2 bases and 0 bases respectively, with 14 bases between them. Germline lookup yields CDR1 LNHDA and CDR2 SQIVND (reference sequence). The CDR3 totals 16 residues. CDR3 region: CASSIMGPRHSYEQYF. The CDR3 nucleotides are TGTGCCAGTAGTATAATGGGGCCACGACACTCCTACGAGCAGTACTTC.

The V call is TRBV27, the J call TRBJ1-2; the D is unclear. This CDR3 spans 15 amino acids. V was pared by 0 bases and J by 4 bases, with 12 bases between. Germline V CDR1 and CDR2: MNHEY, SMNVEV (reference sequence). The CDR3 loop reads CASSLSRDPLYGYTF. As DNA, the CDR3 is TGTGCCAGCAGTTTATCGAGGGATCCCCTCTATGGCTACACCTTC.

The chain links TRBV12-3 or TRBV12-4 to TRBJ2-7, with D uncertain. V lost 6 bases and J lost 0, with 9 bases in between. The CDR3 is 13 residues long. The CDR3 protein is CASSSLSSYEQYF. Here the CDR3 DNA reads TGTGCCAGCAGCTCCCTGAGCTCCTACGAGCAGTACTTC.

The chain recombines TRBV5-8 with TRBJ1-4, with TRBD1 matching 9 bases. The CDR3 sequence is 15 residues long. The ends lost 4 bases at V and 7 bases at J; junction bases unmatched: 8. Germline V gives CDR1 SGHTS, CDR2 YDEGEE. The chain's CDR3 is CASSPGQGLPEKLFF. The CDR3 DNA sequence: TGTGCCAGCAGCCCGGGACAGGGTCTTCCTGAAAAACTGTTTTTT.

With respect to this clone: This sample also contains other DNA sequences that code for the same CDR3. The J gene is TRBJ1-5, the V gene TRBV7-8, with D maybe TRBD1 (5 bases). CDR1 SGHVS and CDR2 FQNEAQ come from the germline V gene. The CDR3 length is 14 residues. Trimming removed 0 bases from V and 5 bases from J, with 8 bases in between. CDR3 amino acids: CASSLAAGDQPQHF. DNA of the CDR3: TGTGCCAGCAGCTTAGCGGCGGGGGATCAGCCCCAGCATTTT.